This T cell receptor (beta chain) came from a study of vaccination and CD4 T cells after COVID-19. As for the study in general: For each participant, vaccination comprised two doses of either the BNT162b2 or the mRNA-1273 vaccine.

This clonotype was observed a few times. Its specificity is not known. V gave up 6 bases and J gave up 2 bases; unmatched junction bases: 15. CDR3 length equals 19 residues. CDR1 and CDR2 from the germline V gene are DFQATT and SNEGSKA (reference sequence). Treatment described: roughly ten-day PBMC culture with coronavirus spike peptide pools or control peptides (ViraFEST assay). The Oncomine TCR Beta short-read assay was what sequenced the DNA obtained from cultured CD4+ T cells. TCRdb processed the PCR reads anew with MiXCR; each CDR3 protein has one entry. This table has 15,000 to 20,000 distinct CDR3 sequences, 25% to 30% appearing once.

V usage is TRBV20-1 and J usage is TRBJ2-2; TRBD2 matches at 13 bases. Sequenced: cultured CD4+ T cells from blood. This clonotype was obtained from a human donor with COVID-19. In nucleotides, the CDR3 is TGCAGTGCGACCGGCCCTACACTAGCGGGGGGGGGTAACACCGGGGAGCTGTTTTTT. Translation gives CSATGPTLAGGGNTGELFF.